This record covers a single T cell receptor (beta chain). The data originate from a study of identical twins. CDR3 length equals 15 residues. V lost 4 bases to trimming and J lost 9 bases, with 18 bases between them. In germline, CDR1 is KGHDR, CDR2 SFDVKD. TCRdb independently ran MiXCR on the 5' RACE reads; one entry per CDR3 protein. This table has 700,000 to 950,000 distinct CDR3 sequences, 9% to 15% appearing once. These records were also assigned to another study, of yellow fever vaccine responses in identical twins.

The chain couples TRBV24-1 to TRBJ2-1; maybe TRBD1 (8 bases). This clonotype was obtained from a woman aged 18-29 years in good health. The sequencing sample was made of PBMCs. This CDR3 is CATSDNRGGIIEQFF. CDR3 sequence (DNA): TGTGCCACCAGTGACAACAGGGGGGGTATTATTGAGCAGTTCTTC.